This T cell receptor (beta chain) was sequenced during a study of cytomegalovirus exposure and HLA in healthy donors. Study-wide points: In a later analysis, across HLA loci, associated TCR counts were highest for DRB1, lowest for HLA-C. HLA allele associations emerged for around 15,000 TCR beta sequences in a later analysis, at 0.05 false discovery rate.

This clone occurred a few times. Its antigen is undetermined. Germline-derived CDR1 and CDR2 are SNHLY and FYNNEI. The junction had 2 bases not matched to a gene; V was cut back by 5 bases and J by 1 base. This CDR3 is 14 amino acids long. 13 Jbeta primers and 60 Vbeta primers were used for the PCR. Profiled with immunoSEQ multiplex PCR; TCRdb holds only in-frame clones, not every one. The sample has some 110,000 clones, nearly 75% seen once; the top ten hold around 4.9%. These donors counted as nominally healthy when sampled, but unrecorded immune exposures were likely. This chain uses TRBV2 with TRBJ1-1, with TRBD1 identical over 9 bases. This TCR was sampled from a man between 25 and 39 years old in good health and CMV-seropositive. Sequencing input: PBMCs. DNA of the CDR3: TGTGCCAGCAGTCTACAGGGGGCGAACACTGAAGCTTTCTTT. Translating gives CASSLQGANTEAFF. The whole variable domain, filled in from reference TRBV2 and TRBJ1-1, reads EPEVTQTPSHQVTQMGQEVILRCVPISNHLYFYWYRQILGQKVEFLVSFYNNEISEKSEIFDDQFSVERPDGSNFTLKIRSTKLEDSAMYFCASSLQGANTEAFFGQGTRLTVV.